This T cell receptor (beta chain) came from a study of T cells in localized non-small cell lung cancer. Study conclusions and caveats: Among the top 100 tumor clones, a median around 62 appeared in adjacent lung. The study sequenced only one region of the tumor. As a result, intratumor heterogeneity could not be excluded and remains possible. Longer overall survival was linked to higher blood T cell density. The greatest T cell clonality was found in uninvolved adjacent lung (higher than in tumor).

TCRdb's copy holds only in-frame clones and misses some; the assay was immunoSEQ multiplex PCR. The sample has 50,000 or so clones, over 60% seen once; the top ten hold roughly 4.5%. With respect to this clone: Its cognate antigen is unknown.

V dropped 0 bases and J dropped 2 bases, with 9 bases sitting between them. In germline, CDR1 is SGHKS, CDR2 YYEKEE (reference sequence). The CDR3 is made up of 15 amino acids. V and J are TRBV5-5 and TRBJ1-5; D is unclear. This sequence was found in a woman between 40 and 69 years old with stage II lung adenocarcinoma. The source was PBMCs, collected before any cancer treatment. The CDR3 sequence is CASSLDSLGNQPQHF. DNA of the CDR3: TGTGCCAGCAGCTTGGACTCTTTGGGCAATCAGCCCCAGCATTTT.